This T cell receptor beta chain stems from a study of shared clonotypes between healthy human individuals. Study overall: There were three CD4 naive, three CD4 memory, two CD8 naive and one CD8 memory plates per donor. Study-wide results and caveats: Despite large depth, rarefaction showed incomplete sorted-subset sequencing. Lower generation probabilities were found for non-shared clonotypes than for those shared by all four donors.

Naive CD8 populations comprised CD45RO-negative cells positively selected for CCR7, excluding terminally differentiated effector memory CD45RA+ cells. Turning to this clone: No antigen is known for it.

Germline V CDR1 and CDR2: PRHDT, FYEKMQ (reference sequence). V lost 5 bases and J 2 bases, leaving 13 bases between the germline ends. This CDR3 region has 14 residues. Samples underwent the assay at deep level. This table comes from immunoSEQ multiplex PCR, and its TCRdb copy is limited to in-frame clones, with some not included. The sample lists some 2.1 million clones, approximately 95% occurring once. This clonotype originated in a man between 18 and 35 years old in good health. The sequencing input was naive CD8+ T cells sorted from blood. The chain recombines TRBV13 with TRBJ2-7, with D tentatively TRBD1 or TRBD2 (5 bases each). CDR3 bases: TGTGCCAGCAGCCAACGGGACCGAGCCTACGAGCAGTACTTC. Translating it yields CASSQRDRAYEQYF.